The sequence of this T cell receptor beta chain was determined in a study of shared clonotypes between healthy human individuals. Here immunoSEQ multiplex PCR was the method, and the copy in TCRdb shows in-frame clones only, minus some. The sample holds 950,000 to 1,300,000 clones, about 80% seen once. V gave up 7 bases and J gave up 1 base; unmatched junction bases: 5. The CDR3 runs 13 residues. Germline lookup yields CDR1 SQVTM and CDR2 ANQGSEA. Of note for this clone: The antigen remains undetermined. The identical CDR3 is also encoded by other nucleotide sequences in the sample.

Overall study findings and caveats: Naive subsets, compared against memory subsets, generally had larger estimated richness values. The naive CD4 repertoires of several donors were compared, and approximately 5% of clonotypes were shared. Clonotypes shared by all four donors outscored non-shared clonotypes in generation probability.

The TCR sequence derives from a man between 18 and 29 years old in good health. The sample was memory CD4+ T cells sorted from blood. The subset is: CD45RA-negative fraction. J is TRBJ1-1 and V is TRBV29-1; 8 nucleotides line up with TRBD1. CDR3 bases: TGCAGCGCCTTAGACAGGGGGAACACTGAAGCTTTCTTT. This encodes CSALDRGNTEAFF.